This TCR beta chain was recorded in a study of blood T cell repertoires in COVID-19. Study background: Italy, Spain and the United States were the sources of the convalescent and acute COVID-19 samples. The cDNA or gDNA used as material had been derived from T cells, B-cell-depleted T cells, or PBMCs.

V was trimmed by 0 bases and J by 2 bases, leaving 8 bases between them. The CDR3 covers 14 residues. CDR1 and CDR2 from the germline V gene are ENHRY and SYGVKD. Sequencing used immunoSEQ multiplex PCR; TCRdb keeps in-frame clones, though not all of them. This table has some 300,000 clones, roughly 86% appearing once. Recovery among Cohort 3 donors was established by two negative PCRs, clearance, or symptom resolution. This sequence originates from a woman aged 25-40 years who had recovered from COVID-19. This chain joins TRBV10-3 and TRBJ2-7, with D possibly TRBD1 on 6 matching bases. What was sequenced was PBMCs or T cells enriched from blood (not recorded which). The CDR3 sequence is CAISESDRAYEQYF. CDR3 nucleotide sequence: TGTGCCATCAGTGAGTCGGACAGAGCCTACGAGCAGTACTTC.